A selection of T cell receptor beta chains follows, all from one sample in a study of blood T cell repertoires in COVID-19. TCRdb's table, derived via immunoSEQ multiplex PCR, lists solely in-frame clones and lacks some. The profile shows 190,000 or so clones, around 85% of them singletons. The sample consisted of peripheral blood. The source is a man aged 55-75 years with COVID-19, enrolled during active disease. CDR3s include the opening cysteine and the closing phenylalanine or tryptophan. Each record gives: D gene, J gene, V gene, clone size, CDR3 protein, CDR3 DNA. D genes are given only for firm matches. Clone size is stated in some rows and not others, as once, few, many or a class when expanded.

d_gene: NA; j_gene: TRBJ1-6; v_gene: TRBV7-2; abundance: NA; CDR3aa: CASNRLSSYNSPLHF; CDR3nt: TGTGCCAGCAACAGGCTTAGCTCCTATAATTCACCCCTCCACTTT
d_gene: NA; j_gene: TRBJ2-6; v_gene: TRBV12-5; abundance: NA; CDR3aa: CASGPISGANVLTF; CDR3nt: TGTGCTAGTGGTCCAATCTCTGGGGCCAACGTCCTGACTTTC
d_gene: NA; j_gene: TRBJ1-4; v_gene: TRBV11-2; abundance: NA; CDR3aa: CASRPLGGASNEKLFF; CDR3nt: TGTGCCAGCAGACCGTTAGGGGGGGCGTCTAATGAAAAACTGTTTTTT
d_gene: NA; j_gene: TRBJ1-6; v_gene: TRBV6-1; abundance: NA; CDR3aa: CASSEGAPNSPLHF; CDR3nt: TGTGCCAGCAGTGAGGGGGCCCCGAATTCACCCCTCCACTTT
d_gene: TRBD1; j_gene: TRBJ2-2; v_gene: TRBV28; abundance: NA; CDR3aa: CASSLSGTGSTGELFF; CDR3nt: TGTGCCAGCAGTTTGTCCGGGACAGGGAGCACCGGGGAGCTGTTTTTT
d_gene: NA; j_gene: TRBJ1-6; v_gene: TRBV4-2; abundance: NA; CDR3aa: CASSQEVTDNSPLHF; CDR3nt: TGTGCCAGCAGCCAAGAGGTAACAGATAATTCACCCCTCCACTTT
d_gene: NA; j_gene: TRBJ1-5; v_gene: TRBV30; abundance: NA; CDR3aa: CAWSMGPMSPQHF; CDR3nt: TGTGCCTGGAGCATGGGCCCGATGTCGCCCCAGCATTTT
d_gene: NA; j_gene: TRBJ1-1; v_gene: TRBV9; abundance: NA; CDR3aa: CASSVVHSQNTEAFF; CDR3nt: TGTGCCAGCAGCGTAGTTCACAGTCAAAACACTGAAGCTTTCTTT
d_gene: NA; j_gene: TRBJ2-1; v_gene: TRBV24-1; abundance: once; CDR3aa: CATSDYPLGNPSHEQFF; CDR3nt: TGTGCCACCAGTGATTACCCCCTAGGAAATCCCTCCCATGAGCAGTTCTTC
d_gene: NA; j_gene: TRBJ2-1; v_gene: TRBV27; abundance: NA; CDR3aa: CASAGMTTYNEQFF; CDR3nt: TGTGCCAGCGCAGGGATGACCACCTACAATGAGCAGTTCTTC
d_gene: NA; j_gene: TRBJ2-7; v_gene: TRBV30; abundance: few; CDR3aa: CAWSFGQTYEQYF; CDR3nt: TGTGCCTGGAGTTTCGGACAGACCTACGAGCAGTACTTC
d_gene: NA; j_gene: TRBJ2-1; v_gene: TRBV28; abundance: NA; CDR3aa: CASFEDSSYNEQFF; CDR3nt: TGTGCCAGCTTCGAGGACTCCTCCTACAATGAGCAGTTCTTC
d_gene: TRBD1; j_gene: TRBJ2-1; v_gene: TRBV10-3; abundance: NA; CDR3aa: CAISDTPGQGGEQFF; CDR3nt: TGTGCCATCAGTGACACCCCGGGACAGGGGGGGGAGCAGTTCTTC
d_gene: TRBD1; j_gene: TRBJ1-4; v_gene: TRBV23-1; abundance: NA; CDR3aa: CASSRRTGEIEKLFF; CDR3nt: TGCGCCAGCAGTCGACGGACAGGCGAGATAGAAAAACTGTTTTTT
d_gene: NA; j_gene: TRBJ2-5; v_gene: TRBV4-2; abundance: NA; CDR3aa: CASSQAPSGNQETQYF; CDR3nt: TGTGCCAGCAGCCAAGCCCCCTCAGGGAACCAAGAGACCCAGTACTTC
d_gene: NA; j_gene: TRBJ1-5; v_gene: TRBV19; abundance: NA; CDR3aa: CASTRVGQPQHF; CDR3nt: TGTGCCAGTACCAGGGTCGGCCAGCCCCAGCATTTT
d_gene: NA; j_gene: TRBJ2-1; v_gene: TRBV6-1; abundance: NA; CDR3aa: CASSESVQGYNEQFF; CDR3nt: TGTGCCAGCAGTGAATCGGTTCAGGGCTACAATGAGCAGTTCTTC
d_gene: NA; j_gene: TRBJ2-1; v_gene: TRBV11-2; abundance: NA; CDR3aa: CASSLGRYEQFF; CDR3nt: TGTGCCAGCAGCTTAGGCAGGTATGAGCAGTTCTTC
d_gene: NA; j_gene: TRBJ1-2; v_gene: TRBV19; abundance: once; CDR3aa: CASSMHGGAYTF; CDR3nt: TGTGCCAGTAGTATGCACGGAGGGGCCTACACCTTC
d_gene: TRBD2; j_gene: TRBJ2-1; v_gene: TRBV9; abundance: NA; CDR3aa: CASSVQAGLATYNEQFF; CDR3nt: TGTGCCAGCAGCGTACAAGCGGGACTAGCGACCTACAATGAGCAGTTCTTC
d_gene: TRBD1; j_gene: TRBJ1-1; v_gene: TRBV6-2/TRBV6-3; abundance: once; CDR3aa: CASSYLGQEIHRTEAFF; CDR3nt: TGTGCCAGCAGTTACCTGGGACAGGAGATCCATCGGACTGAAGCTTTCTTT
d_gene: NA; j_gene: TRBJ1-1; v_gene: TRBV5-1; abundance: NA; CDR3aa: CASSLQGFEAFF; CDR3nt: TGCGCCAGCAGCCTACAGGGATTTGAAGCTTTCTTT
d_gene: TRBD1; j_gene: TRBJ1-2; v_gene: TRBV11-1; abundance: NA; CDR3aa: CASSYDRGDGYTF; CDR3nt: TGTGCCAGCAGCTACGACAGGGGGGATGGCTACACCTTC
d_gene: NA; j_gene: TRBJ1-5; v_gene: TRBV6-6; abundance: NA; CDR3aa: CASSYLRGGNQPQHF; CDR3nt: TGTGCCAGCAGTTACCTCAGGGGTGGCAATCAGCCCCAGCATTTT
d_gene: NA; j_gene: TRBJ2-7; v_gene: TRBV10-2; abundance: NA; CDR3aa: CARKNRQTYEQYF; CDR3nt: TGCGCCAGAAAAAACAGGCAAACCTACGAGCAGTACTTC
d_gene: TRBD1; j_gene: TRBJ2-6; v_gene: TRBV5-1; abundance: once; CDR3aa: CASSPPGQVSANVLTF; CDR3nt: TGCGCCAGCAGCCCCCCGGGACAGGTCTCTGCCAACGTCCTGACTTTC
d_gene: NA; j_gene: TRBJ1-5; v_gene: TRBV19; abundance: NA; CDR3aa: CASSIEGAPTAPQHF; CDR3nt: TGTGCCAGTAGTATAGAGGGGGCCCCAACGGCGCCCCAGCATTTT
d_gene: NA; j_gene: TRBJ1-1; v_gene: TRBV6-5; abundance: NA; CDR3aa: CASTTIRARGTEAFF; CDR3nt: TGTGCCAGCACCACTATCCGGGCCCGGGGCACTGAAGCTTTCTTT
d_gene: NA; j_gene: TRBJ2-7; v_gene: TRBV5-1; abundance: NA; CDR3aa: CASSRSTGVEHEQYF; CDR3nt: TGCGCCAGCAGTCGGTCTACGGGAGTAGAGCACGAGCAGTACTTC
d_gene: NA; j_gene: TRBJ1-4; v_gene: TRBV27; abundance: NA; CDR3aa: CASSLQATNEKLFF; CDR3nt: TGTGCCAGCAGTCTACAGGCAACTAATGAAAAACTGTTTTTT
d_gene: NA; j_gene: TRBJ2-5; v_gene: TRBV18; abundance: NA; CDR3aa: CASANPGRKQETQYF; CDR3nt: TGTGCCAGCGCTAACCCAGGCAGGAAGCAAGAGACCCAGTACTTC
d_gene: NA; j_gene: TRBJ2-4; v_gene: TRBV10-3; abundance: NA; CDR3aa: CAISEGGSKNIQYF; CDR3nt: TGTGCCATCAGTGAAGGAGGGTCCAAAAACATTCAGTACTTC
d_gene: NA; j_gene: TRBJ1-1; v_gene: TRBV19; abundance: NA; CDR3aa: CASSMLDMNTEAFF; CDR3nt: TGTGCCAGTAGTATGTTAGACATGAACACTGAAGCTTTCTTT
d_gene: NA; j_gene: TRBJ1-4; v_gene: TRBV27; abundance: NA; CDR3aa: CASSFFRGNEKLFF; CDR3nt: TGTGCCAGCAGTTTTTTTCGGGGAAATGAAAAACTGTTTTTT
d_gene: TRBD1; j_gene: TRBJ1-1; v_gene: TRBV18; abundance: NA; CDR3aa: CASSAGTGGTEAFF; CDR3nt: TGTGCCAGCTCGGCAGGGACAGGGGGGACTGAAGCTTTCTTT
d_gene: NA; j_gene: TRBJ1-5; v_gene: TRBV6-1; abundance: NA; CDR3aa: CASSETSYSNQPQHF; CDR3nt: TGTGCCAGCAGTGAGACAAGCTATAGCAATCAGCCCCAGCATTTT
d_gene: NA; j_gene: TRBJ2-1; v_gene: TRBV4-3; abundance: once; CDR3aa: CASSLAGWDEQFF; CDR3nt: TGCGCCAGCAGCCTAGCAGGGTGGGATGAGCAGTTCTTC
d_gene: TRBD1; j_gene: TRBJ1-2; v_gene: TRBV10-3; abundance: NA; CDR3aa: CAITADRVNGYTF; CDR3nt: TGTGCCATCACCGCGGACAGGGTCAATGGCTACACCTTC
d_gene: NA; j_gene: TRBJ1-2; v_gene: TRBV5-6; abundance: NA; CDR3aa: CASSRAGGSVYGYTF; CDR3nt: TGTGCCAGCAGCCGGGCGGGGGGCAGCGTATATGGCTACACCTTC
d_gene: NA; j_gene: TRBJ1-5; v_gene: TRBV28; abundance: NA; CDR3aa: CASIGAGDQPQHF; CDR3nt: TGTGCCAGCATTGGAGCAGGGGATCAGCCCCAGCATTTT
d_gene: TRBD1; j_gene: TRBJ2-7; v_gene: TRBV10-3; abundance: once; CDR3aa: CAISESLDRRLSSYEQYF; CDR3nt: TGTGCCATCAGTGAGTCTCTGGACAGGAGGCTCAGCTCCTACGAGCAGTACTTC
d_gene: NA; j_gene: TRBJ2-2; v_gene: TRBV7-2; abundance: NA; CDR3aa: CASSLVLAGELFF; CDR3nt: TGTGCCAGCAGCTTAGTTCTCGCGGGGGAGCTGTTTTTT
d_gene: TRBD1; j_gene: TRBJ2-4; v_gene: TRBV5-4; abundance: NA; CDR3aa: CASSLDGQGQYF; CDR3nt: TGTGCCAGCAGCTTGGATGGACAGGGACAGTACTTC
d_gene: NA; j_gene: TRBJ2-1; v_gene: TRBV11-1; abundance: once; CDR3aa: CASSPLERISYNEQFF; CDR3nt: TGTGCCAGCAGCCCCTTGGAGCGAATTTCCTACAATGAGCAGTTCTTC
d_gene: NA; j_gene: TRBJ1-5; v_gene: TRBV6-2/TRBV6-3; abundance: NA; CDR3aa: CASSYFPRWGDSNQPQHF; CDR3nt: TGTGCCAGCAGTTACTTTCCGAGGTGGGGGGATAGCAATCAGCCCCAGCATTTT
d_gene: TRBD1; j_gene: TRBJ1-1; v_gene: TRBV18; abundance: NA; CDR3aa: CASSPGTGPNTEAFF; CDR3nt: TGTGCCAGCTCACCTGGGACAGGGCCGAACACTGAAGCTTTCTTT
d_gene: NA; j_gene: TRBJ1-2; v_gene: TRBV9; abundance: NA; CDR3aa: CASSVAEELGYTF; CDR3nt: TGTGCCAGCAGCGTAGCTGAGGAGCTTGGCTACACCTTC
d_gene: TRBD2; j_gene: TRBJ2-1; v_gene: TRBV6-1; abundance: NA; CDR3aa: CASSETSGKGYNEQFF; CDR3nt: TGTGCCAGCAGTGAGACTAGCGGGAAGGGCTACAATGAGCAGTTCTTC
d_gene: TRBD1; j_gene: TRBJ1-2; v_gene: TRBV10-2; abundance: NA; CDR3aa: CASSNEGANYGYTF; CDR3nt: TGCGCCAGCAGTAATGAGGGGGCGAACTATGGCTACACCTTC
d_gene: NA; j_gene: TRBJ1-2; v_gene: TRBV14; abundance: once; CDR3aa: CASSQGFGGTYGYTF; CDR3nt: TGTGCCAGCAGCCAAGGGTTTGGGGGGACCTATGGCTACACCTTC
d_gene: TRBD2; j_gene: TRBJ2-3; v_gene: TRBV7-9; abundance: NA; CDR3aa: CASSLAAGVGTDTQYF; CDR3nt: TGTGCCAGCAGCTTAGCGGCGGGAGTAGGCACAGATACGCAGTATTTT
d_gene: TRBD2; j_gene: TRBJ2-7; v_gene: TRBV19; abundance: NA; CDR3aa: CASKREGGREQYF; CDR3nt: TGTGCCAGTAAAAGGGAGGGTGGACGCGAGCAGTACTTC
d_gene: NA; j_gene: TRBJ1-5; v_gene: TRBV12-3/TRBV12-4; abundance: NA; CDR3aa: CASSQVGHQPQHF; CDR3nt: TGTGCCAGCAGCCAGGTGGGGCACCAGCCCCAGCATTTT
d_gene: NA; j_gene: TRBJ2-1; v_gene: TRBV19; abundance: few; CDR3aa: CASSIRARGNNEQFF; CDR3nt: TGTGCCAGTAGTATAAGGGCTAGGGGTAACAATGAGCAGTTCTTC
d_gene: NA; j_gene: TRBJ1-1; v_gene: TRBV9; abundance: NA; CDR3aa: CASSVDGMGLSAFF; CDR3nt: TGTGCCAGCAGCGTAGACGGTATGGGCCTATCGGCTTTCTTT
d_gene: TRBD1; j_gene: TRBJ2-4; v_gene: TRBV20-1; abundance: NA; CDR3aa: CSASQGVKNIQYF; CDR3nt: TGCAGTGCTAGTCAGGGGGTGAAAAACATTCAGTACTTC
d_gene: NA; j_gene: TRBJ2-1; v_gene: TRBV13; abundance: few; CDR3aa: CASSLPEYNEQFF; CDR3nt: TGTGCCAGCAGCTTGCCCGAGTACAATGAGCAGTTCTTC